This T cell receptor beta chain was sequenced for a study of regulatory T cells in long-lasting Graves disease. Study findings and constraints: Comparison showed that persistent patients shared more public clonotypes (about 3,000) than new patients (approximately 870). Persistent Graves' disease cases displayed lower TCR diversity than newly diagnosed ones. Persistent disease was associated with favored TRBV28 usage and with favored use of TRBJ1-2 and TRBJ2-5.

Arm-PCR of CDR3 regions with iRepertoire HTBI primers generated TCR beta libraries. From the multiplex PCR reads, TCRdb called clonotypes with MiXCR, one entry per CDR3 protein. The data contain around 400,000 distinct CDR3 sequences, less than 20% of them singletons. In this sample, this clonotype turned up many times. Its antigen is not identified. The time point was: newly diagnosed GD, antithyroid drugs for less than 3 months. Extracted PBMC RNA gave rise to the TCR library. Looked up from germline, CDR1 is MNHEY and CDR2 is SMNVEV (reference sequence). V was trimmed by 4 bases and J by 5 bases, leaving 11 bases between them. The CDR3 length is 13 residues.

The V and J genes are TRBV27 and TRBJ1-2; D perhaps matches TRBD1 (6 bases). This sequence was found in a female donor with Graves disease. Sequenced here: peripheral blood mononuclear cells (PBMCs), sampled at new diagnosis, from a patient treated with antithyroid drugs. CDR3 bases: TGTGCCAGCAGTTCCGGGGGCGTTTATGGCTACACCTTC. Translation: CASSSGGVYGYTF.